Given below is one T cell receptor (beta chain) in context. The antigen remains unidentified. Trimming shortened V by 10 bases and J by 5 bases, and 23 bases separated the two germline ends. CDR3 length: 15 amino acids. The data were obtained in a study of cytomegalovirus exposure and HLA in healthy donors. The primer mix had 60 Vbeta and 13 Jbeta primers. Clones were sequenced by immunoSEQ multiplex PCR, and TCRdb holds only the in-frame ones, with some missing. The table has about 130,000 clones, around three quarters seen once. Study-wide results and limits: Altogether, 170 or so TCR beta chains were recorded as cytomegalovirus-associated. Previously analyzed data showed that most TCR beta V segments were productive at a frequency of about 90% or about 30%. While the bulk of TCR sequences proved rare, some public TCRs turned up in many donors.

The sample was PBMCs. This TCR was recovered from a female donor in good health and CMV-seronegative. The chain employs TRBV23-1 and TRBJ1-2, with D possibly TRBD1 on 6 matching bases. TRBV23-1 is flagged as an ORF with uncertain function. Here the CDR3 DNA reads TGCGCCACCGACTTTCGGGACATCCTGGGATATGGCTACACCTTC. Amino acid sequence: CATDFRDILGYGYTF.